Presented here are 16 T cell receptor beta chains from one specimen sequenced in a study of blood T cell repertoires in COVID-19. Some clones are missing from TCRdb's copy, which holds only in-frame ones; the method was immunoSEQ multiplex PCR. Of roughly 8,200 clones detected, 86% appear once; the ten largest clones hold around 7.2%. Sequenced: peripheral blood. Source of these receptors: a human donor with active COVID-19. The donor label of this sample is uncertain.

The chain uses TRBV10-2 and TRBJ1-3, with D hard to call. With 6 bases removed from V and 3 bases from J, the gap between germline ends came to 15 bases. The germline gives CDR1 WSHSY, CDR2 SAAADI. This CDR3 contains 15 residues. The chain's CDR3 is CASSAAGVFGNTIYF. The CDR3 DNA follows: TGCGCCAGCAGCGCCGCAGGCGTCTTTGGAAACACCATATATTTT.

The chain has TRBV3-1 (or the pseudogene TRBV3-2) and TRBJ1-2, with 7 bases aligning to TRBD1. V dropped 1 base and J dropped 1; count of bases not matched to a gene: 3. The V gene's germline CDR1 is LGHDT and CDR2 YNNKEL (reference sequence). The CDR3 contains 15 residues. The CDR3 is CASSQGPGGNYGYTF. The CDR3 DNA is TGTGCCAGCAGCCAAGGCCCAGGGGGTAACTATGGCTACACCTTC.

The chain combines TRBV4-2 with TRBJ2-2, with D unresolved. Between the trimmed V and J ends, which lost 0 bases and 4 bases, there was a span of 12 bases. This CDR3 region has 16 residues. Germline V gene data show CDR1 as LGHNA and CDR2 as YNFKEQ. CDR3 loop: CASSQEGDLSTGELFF. The CDR3 DNA reads as TGTGCCAGCAGCCAAGAAGGAGATCTATCCACCGGGGAGCTGTTTTTT.

The V call is TRBV6-5, the J call TRBJ2-7; TRBD1 is a possible D gene (6 bases). Per germline, CDR1 MNHEY and CDR2 SVGAGI. The CDR3 spans 15 residues. Trimming stripped 8 bases from V and 0 bases from J, with 17 bases between. The DNA for the CDR3 is TGTGCCAGCGGGGGCGACGGACGGGACTCCTACGAGCAGTACTTC. Its translation: CASGGDGRDSYEQYF.

The V and J genes are TRBV5-6 and TRBJ2-7; 7 nucleotides agree with TRBD2. The germline V gene has CDR1 SGHDT and CDR2 YYEEEE. CDR3 size: 15 residues. V gave up 4 bases and J gave up 3 bases; unmatched junction bases: 10. CDR3 protein: CASSRWASGFYEQYF. DNA for the CDR3: TGTGCCAGCAGCCGATGGGCTAGCGGATTCTACGAGCAGTACTTC.

The chain uses TRBV7-2 and TRBJ2-2; 10 bases agree with TRBD2. The germline V gene encodes CDR1 SGHTA and CDR2 FQGNSA. J gave up 5 bases and V 6 bases, and 6 bases lay outside the gene matches. This CDR3 is built from 15 residues. The CDR3: CASRAGGPGTGELFF. The DNA of the CDR3 is TGTGCCAGCAGAGCGGGAGGGCCAGGGACCGGGGAGCTGTTTTTT.

This clone was seen a few times. The rearrangement uses TRBV3-1 (or the pseudogene TRBV3-2) and TRBJ2-7; 7 positions match TRBD2. Germline values: CDR1 LGHDT, CDR2 YNNKEL (reference sequence). V was clipped by 1 base and J by 2 bases; unmatched bases: 2. The CDR3 has 14 residues. In DNA, the CDR3 is TGTGCCAGCAGCCAAGGGACTAGGACCTACGAGCAGTACTTC. Its translation is CASSQGTRTYEQYF.

The J gene is TRBJ1-2, the V gene TRBV5-1; D unresolved. The germline V and J ends were trimmed by 2 bases and 4 bases, with 9 bases remaining between them. The CDR3 is 13 residues long. CDR1 is SGHRS and CDR2 is YFSETQ in the germline V gene. CDR3 in DNA: TGCGCCAGCAGCTTCGGGGAGGGCTATGGCTACACCTTC. This gives the protein CASSFGEGYGYTF.

The rearrangement links TRBV3-1 (or the pseudogene TRBV3-2) to TRBJ2-7; 7 bases align to TRBD1. With 4 bases clipped from V and 6 bases from J, the junction kept 12 bases outside the gene matches. The CDR3 loop spans 15 amino acids. In germline, CDR1 is LGHDT, CDR2 YNNKEL (reference sequence). The CDR3 coding sequence is TGTGCCAGCAGCCCCCCCGGGACCAGGACAGGCGAGCAGTACTTC. Protein product: CASSPPGTRTGEQYF.

The chain links TRBV6-5 to TRBJ2-5; a possible D gene is TRBD2 (6 bases). V lost 7 bases and J lost 5, with 20 bases in between. Germline V gives CDR1 MNHEY, CDR2 SVGAGI. This CDR3 comprises 15 residues. CDR3 in amino acids: CASTRERFSRETQYF. The CDR3 DNA sequence: TGTGCCAGCACCCGGGAGCGGTTTAGTCGGGAGACCCAGTACTTC.

J is TRBJ2-2 and V is TRBV27, with TRBD1 matching 7 bases. CDR1 and CDR2 (germline): MNHEY, SMNVEV (reference sequence). CDR3 length equals 16 residues. J was trimmed by 4 bases and V by 4 bases; bases with no gene match: 9. The DNA for the CDR3 is TGTGCCAGCAGTTCCAGTCTGGACAGGCTCACCGGGGAGCTGTTTTTT. Residues: CASSSSLDRLTGELFF.

The CDR3 reads CAWIGDDTEAFF. The CDR3 nucleotides read TGTGCCTGGATCGGAGACGACACTGAAGCTTTCTTT. The chain is built from TRBV30 and TRBJ1-1; D gene ambiguous. V dropped 4 bases and J dropped 3 bases, with 9 bases sitting between them. This CDR3 comprises 12 residues. CDR1 and CDR2 (germline): GTSNPN, SVGIG (reference sequence).

This clone was seen once. V usage is TRBV11-2 and J usage is TRBJ2-3; 8 bases line up with TRBD2. CDR3 size: 19 residues. CDR1 SGHAT and CDR2 FQNNGV come from the germline V gene. Trimming cost V 0 bases and J 8 bases; bases outside gene matches: 19. CDR3 sequence reads: CASSLDPGLGGGRSGTQYF. DNA of the CDR3: TGTGCCAGCAGCTTAGATCCAGGGCTCGGGGGGGGACGGTCCGGTACGCAGTATTTT.

This sequence joins TRBV6-5 and TRBJ1-3; D is uncertain. The CDR3 has 13 amino acids. Trimming removed 6 bases from V and 1 base from J, with 7 bases in between. CDR1 and CDR2 from the germline V gene are MNHEY and SVGAGI. The DNA for the CDR3 is TGTGCCAGCAGAACGGGTTCTGGAAACACCATATATTTT. Residues: CASRTGSGNTIYF.

The J gene is TRBJ1-2, the V gene TRBV5-6; D possibly corresponds to TRBD1 (6 bases). Between the trimmed V and J ends, which lost 4 bases and 7 bases, there was a span of 14 bases. There are 13 residues in the CDR3. Germline V gene lookup returns CDR1 SGHDT and CDR2 YYEEEE. CDR3 nucleotide sequence: TGTGCCAGCAGCGTGTCGGGGGGCCGTGGCTACACCTTC. It yields the protein CASSVSGGRGYTF. Supplemented by reference TRBV5-6 and TRBJ1-2, the full variable domain reads DAGVTQSPTHLIKTRGQQVTLRCSPKSGHDTVSWYQQALGQGPQFIFQYYEEEERQRGNFPDRFSGHQFPNYSSELNVNALLLGDSALYLCASSVSGGRGYTFGSGTRLTVV.

J is TRBJ1-6 and V is TRBV5-1; D is ambiguous. The germline V gene encodes CDR1 SGHRS and CDR2 YFSETQ. The CDR3 extends over 15 amino acids. V was pared by 1 base and J by 4 bases, with 9 bases between. The CDR3 DNA reads TGCGCCAGCAGCTTGAAGAAGAGTTATAATTCACCCCTCCACTTT. Its translation is CASSLKKSYNSPLHF.